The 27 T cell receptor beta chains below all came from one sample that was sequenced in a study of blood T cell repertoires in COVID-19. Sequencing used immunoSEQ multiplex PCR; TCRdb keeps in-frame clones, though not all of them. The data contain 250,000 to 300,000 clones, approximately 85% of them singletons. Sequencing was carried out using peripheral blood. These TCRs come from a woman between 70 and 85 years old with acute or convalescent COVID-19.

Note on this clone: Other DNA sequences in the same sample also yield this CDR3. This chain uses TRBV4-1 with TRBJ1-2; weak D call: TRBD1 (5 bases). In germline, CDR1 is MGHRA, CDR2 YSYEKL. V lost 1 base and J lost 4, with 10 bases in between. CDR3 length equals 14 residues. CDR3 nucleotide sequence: TGCGCCAGCAGCCAAGGGGCAGGGCGCTATGGCTACACCTTC. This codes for CASSQGAGRYGYTF.

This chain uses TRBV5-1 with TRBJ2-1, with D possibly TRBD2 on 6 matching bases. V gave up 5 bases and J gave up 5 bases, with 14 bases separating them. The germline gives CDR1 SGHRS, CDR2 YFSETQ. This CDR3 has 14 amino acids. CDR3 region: CASSVGGLHNEQFF. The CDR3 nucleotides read TGCGCCAGCAGTGTCGGGGGACTCCACAATGAGCAGTTCTTC.

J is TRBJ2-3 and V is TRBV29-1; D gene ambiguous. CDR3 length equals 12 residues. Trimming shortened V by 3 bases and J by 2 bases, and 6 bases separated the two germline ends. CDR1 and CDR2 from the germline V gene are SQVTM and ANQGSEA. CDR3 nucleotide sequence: TGCAGCGTTGATGGAGACACAGATACGCAGTATTTT. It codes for CSVDGDTDTQYF.

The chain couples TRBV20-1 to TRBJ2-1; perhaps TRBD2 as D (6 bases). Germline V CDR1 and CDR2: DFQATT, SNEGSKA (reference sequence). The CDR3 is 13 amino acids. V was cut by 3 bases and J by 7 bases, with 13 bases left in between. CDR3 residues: CSASSAGMNEQFF. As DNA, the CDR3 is TGCAGTGCTAGTTCTGCGGGGATGAATGAGCAGTTCTTC.

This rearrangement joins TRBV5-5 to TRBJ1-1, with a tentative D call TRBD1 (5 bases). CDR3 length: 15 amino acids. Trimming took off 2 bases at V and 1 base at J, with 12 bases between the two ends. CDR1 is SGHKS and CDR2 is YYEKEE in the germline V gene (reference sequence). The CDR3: CASSFIRAGNTEAFF. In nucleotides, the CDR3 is TGTGCCAGCAGCTTTATCAGGGCTGGGAACACTGAAGCTTTCTTT.

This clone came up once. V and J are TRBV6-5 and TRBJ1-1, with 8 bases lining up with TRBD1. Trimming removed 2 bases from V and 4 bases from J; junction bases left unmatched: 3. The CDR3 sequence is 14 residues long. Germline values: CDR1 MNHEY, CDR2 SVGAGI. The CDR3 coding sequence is TGTGCCAGCAGTTACGGACAGGGAGGCACTGAAGCTTTCTTT. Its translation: CASSYGQGGTEAFF.

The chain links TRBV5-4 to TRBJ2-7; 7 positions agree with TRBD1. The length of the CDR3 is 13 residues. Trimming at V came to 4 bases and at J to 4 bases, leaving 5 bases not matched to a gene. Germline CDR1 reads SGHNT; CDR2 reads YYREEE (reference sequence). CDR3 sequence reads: CASSVTGTYEQYF. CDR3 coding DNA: TGTGCCAGCAGCGTGACAGGGACGTACGAGCAGTACTTC.

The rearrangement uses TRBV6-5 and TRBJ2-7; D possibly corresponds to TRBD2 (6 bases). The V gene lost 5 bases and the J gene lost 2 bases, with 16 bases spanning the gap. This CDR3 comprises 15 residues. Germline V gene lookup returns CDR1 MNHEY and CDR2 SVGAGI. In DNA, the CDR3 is TGTGCCAGCAGTATCCAGGAGCGGGCTCCCTACGAGCAGTACTTC. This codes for CASSIQERAPYEQYF.

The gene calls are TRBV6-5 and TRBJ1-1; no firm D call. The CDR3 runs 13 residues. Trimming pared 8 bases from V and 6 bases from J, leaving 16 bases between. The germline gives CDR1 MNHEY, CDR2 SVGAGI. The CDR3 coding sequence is TGTGCCAGCGGATCTAGAAGTATGGCTGAAGCTTTCTTT. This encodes CASGSRSMAEAFF.

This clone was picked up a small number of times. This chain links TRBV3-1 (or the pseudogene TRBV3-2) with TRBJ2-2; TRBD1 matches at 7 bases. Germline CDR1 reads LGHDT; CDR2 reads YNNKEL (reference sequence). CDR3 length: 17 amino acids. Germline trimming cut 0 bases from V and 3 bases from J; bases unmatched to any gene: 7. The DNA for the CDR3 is TGTGCCAGCAGCCAAGATTTATGGCAGGGGGACACCGGGGAGCTGTTTTTT. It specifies CASSQDLWQGDTGELFF.

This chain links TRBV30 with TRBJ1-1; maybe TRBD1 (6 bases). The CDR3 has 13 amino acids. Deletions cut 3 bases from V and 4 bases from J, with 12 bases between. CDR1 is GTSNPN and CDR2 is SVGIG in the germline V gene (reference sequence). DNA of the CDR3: TGTGCCTGGAGCCTACAGGGTGTCACTGAAGCTTTCTTT. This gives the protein CAWSLQGVTEAFF.

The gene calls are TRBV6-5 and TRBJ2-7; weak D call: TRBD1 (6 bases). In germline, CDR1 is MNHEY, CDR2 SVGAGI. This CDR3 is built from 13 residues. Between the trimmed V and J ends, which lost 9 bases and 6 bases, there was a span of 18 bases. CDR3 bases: TGTGCCAGGGGGGCTTTCTCTCATCGCGAGCAGTACTTC. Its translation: CARGAFSHREQYF.

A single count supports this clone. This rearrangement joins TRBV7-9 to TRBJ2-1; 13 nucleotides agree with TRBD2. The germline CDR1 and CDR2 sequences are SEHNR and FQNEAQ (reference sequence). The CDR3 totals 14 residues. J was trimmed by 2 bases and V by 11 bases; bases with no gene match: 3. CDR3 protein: CAAGLAGPYNEQFF. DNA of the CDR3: TGTGCCGCGGGACTAGCGGGGCCCTACAATGAGCAGTTCTTC.

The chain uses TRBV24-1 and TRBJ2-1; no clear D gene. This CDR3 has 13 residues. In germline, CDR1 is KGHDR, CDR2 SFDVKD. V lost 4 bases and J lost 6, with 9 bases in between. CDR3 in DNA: TGTGCCACCAGTGACCCCCCAGGCAATGAGCAGTTCTTC. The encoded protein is CATSDPPGNEQFF.

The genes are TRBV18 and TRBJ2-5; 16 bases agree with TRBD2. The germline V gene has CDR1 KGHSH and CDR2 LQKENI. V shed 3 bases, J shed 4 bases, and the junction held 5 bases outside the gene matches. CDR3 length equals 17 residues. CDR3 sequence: CASSPPGLAGGTETQYF. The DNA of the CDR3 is TGTGCCAGCTCACCTCCGGGACTAGCGGGGGGGACAGAGACCCAGTACTTC.

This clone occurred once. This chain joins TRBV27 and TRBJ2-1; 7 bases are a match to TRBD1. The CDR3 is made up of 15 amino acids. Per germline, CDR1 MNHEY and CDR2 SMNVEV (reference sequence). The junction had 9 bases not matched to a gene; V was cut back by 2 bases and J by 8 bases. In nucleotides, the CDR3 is TGTGCCAGCAGTTTAGCGGTGGACAGGCTCTATGAGCAGTTCTTC. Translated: CASSLAVDRLYEQFF.

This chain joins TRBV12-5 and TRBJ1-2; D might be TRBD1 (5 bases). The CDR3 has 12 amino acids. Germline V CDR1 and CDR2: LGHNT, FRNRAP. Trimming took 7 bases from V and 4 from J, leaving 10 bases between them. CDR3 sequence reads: CASEGRAYGYTF. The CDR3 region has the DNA TGTGCTAGTGAGGGCAGGGCCTATGGCTACACCTTC.

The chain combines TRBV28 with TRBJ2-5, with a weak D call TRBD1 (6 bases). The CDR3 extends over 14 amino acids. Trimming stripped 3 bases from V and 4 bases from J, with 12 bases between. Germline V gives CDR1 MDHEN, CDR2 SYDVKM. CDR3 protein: CASSFGGSGETQYF. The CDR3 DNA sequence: TGTGCCAGCAGTTTTGGGGGCAGTGGAGAGACCCAGTACTTC.

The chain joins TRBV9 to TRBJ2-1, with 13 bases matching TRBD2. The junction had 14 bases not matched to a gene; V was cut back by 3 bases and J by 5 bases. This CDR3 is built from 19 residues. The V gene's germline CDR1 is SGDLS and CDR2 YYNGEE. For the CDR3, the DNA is TGTGCCAGCAGCGCAAGGACTAGCGGGGGCCTTTCTCCCAACAATGAGCAGTTCTTC. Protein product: CASSARTSGGLSPNNEQFF. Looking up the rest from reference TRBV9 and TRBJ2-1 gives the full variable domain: DSGVTQTPKHLITATGQRVTLRCSPRSGDLSVYWYQQSLDQGLQFLIQYYNGEERAKGNILERFSAQQFPDLHSELNLSSLELGDSALYFCASSARTSGGLSPNNEQFFGPGTRLTVL.

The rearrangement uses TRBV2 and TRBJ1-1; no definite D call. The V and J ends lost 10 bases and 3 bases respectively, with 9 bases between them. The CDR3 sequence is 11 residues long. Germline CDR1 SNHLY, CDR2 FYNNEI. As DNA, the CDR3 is TGTGCCACCTCGGTGGACACTGAAGCTTTCTTT. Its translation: CATSVDTEAFF.

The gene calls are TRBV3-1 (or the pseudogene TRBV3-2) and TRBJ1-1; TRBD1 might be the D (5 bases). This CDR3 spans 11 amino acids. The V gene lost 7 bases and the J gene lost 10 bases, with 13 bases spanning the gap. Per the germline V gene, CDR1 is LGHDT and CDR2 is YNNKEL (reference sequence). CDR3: CASMGRAVAFF. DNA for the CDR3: TGTGCCAGCATGGGCAGGGCGGTAGCTTTCTTT.

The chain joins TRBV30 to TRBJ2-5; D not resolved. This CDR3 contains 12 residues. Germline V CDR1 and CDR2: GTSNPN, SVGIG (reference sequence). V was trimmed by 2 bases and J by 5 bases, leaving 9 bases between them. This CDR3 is CAWSPSSETQYF. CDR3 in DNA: TGTGCCTGGAGTCCCTCTAGTGAGACCCAGTACTTC.

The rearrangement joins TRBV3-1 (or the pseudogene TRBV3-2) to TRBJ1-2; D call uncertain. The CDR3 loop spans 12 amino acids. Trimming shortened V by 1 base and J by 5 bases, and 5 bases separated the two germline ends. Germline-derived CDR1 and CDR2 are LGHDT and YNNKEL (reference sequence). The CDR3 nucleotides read TGTGCCAGCAGCCAAGCTCTATATGGCTACACCTTC. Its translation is CASSQALYGYTF.

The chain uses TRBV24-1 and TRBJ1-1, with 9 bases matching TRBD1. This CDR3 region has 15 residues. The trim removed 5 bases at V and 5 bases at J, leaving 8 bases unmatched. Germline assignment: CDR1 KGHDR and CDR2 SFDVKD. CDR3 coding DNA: TGTGCCACCAGTGCGGGACAGGGAGGAAGGACTGAAGCTTTCTTT. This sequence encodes CATSAGQGGRTEAFF.

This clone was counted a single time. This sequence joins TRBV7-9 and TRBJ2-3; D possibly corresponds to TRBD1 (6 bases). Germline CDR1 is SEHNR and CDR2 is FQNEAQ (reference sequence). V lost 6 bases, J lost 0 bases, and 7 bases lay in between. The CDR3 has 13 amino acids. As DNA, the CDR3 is TGTGCCAGCAGGACAGGAAGCACAGATACGCAGTATTTT. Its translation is CASRTGSTDTQYF.

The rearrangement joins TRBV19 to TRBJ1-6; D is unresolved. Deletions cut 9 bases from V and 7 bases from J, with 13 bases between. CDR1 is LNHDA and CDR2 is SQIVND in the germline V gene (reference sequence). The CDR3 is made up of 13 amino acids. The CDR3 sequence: CASREGGNSPLHF. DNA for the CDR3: TGTGCCAGCCGCGAGGGAGGGAATTCACCCCTCCACTTT.

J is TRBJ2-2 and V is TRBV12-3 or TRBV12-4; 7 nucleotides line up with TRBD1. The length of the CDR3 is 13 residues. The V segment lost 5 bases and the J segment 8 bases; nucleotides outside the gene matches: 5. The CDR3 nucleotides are TGTGCCAGCAGTACGGGACAGACGGGGGAGCTGTTTTTT. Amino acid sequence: CASSTGQTGELFF.